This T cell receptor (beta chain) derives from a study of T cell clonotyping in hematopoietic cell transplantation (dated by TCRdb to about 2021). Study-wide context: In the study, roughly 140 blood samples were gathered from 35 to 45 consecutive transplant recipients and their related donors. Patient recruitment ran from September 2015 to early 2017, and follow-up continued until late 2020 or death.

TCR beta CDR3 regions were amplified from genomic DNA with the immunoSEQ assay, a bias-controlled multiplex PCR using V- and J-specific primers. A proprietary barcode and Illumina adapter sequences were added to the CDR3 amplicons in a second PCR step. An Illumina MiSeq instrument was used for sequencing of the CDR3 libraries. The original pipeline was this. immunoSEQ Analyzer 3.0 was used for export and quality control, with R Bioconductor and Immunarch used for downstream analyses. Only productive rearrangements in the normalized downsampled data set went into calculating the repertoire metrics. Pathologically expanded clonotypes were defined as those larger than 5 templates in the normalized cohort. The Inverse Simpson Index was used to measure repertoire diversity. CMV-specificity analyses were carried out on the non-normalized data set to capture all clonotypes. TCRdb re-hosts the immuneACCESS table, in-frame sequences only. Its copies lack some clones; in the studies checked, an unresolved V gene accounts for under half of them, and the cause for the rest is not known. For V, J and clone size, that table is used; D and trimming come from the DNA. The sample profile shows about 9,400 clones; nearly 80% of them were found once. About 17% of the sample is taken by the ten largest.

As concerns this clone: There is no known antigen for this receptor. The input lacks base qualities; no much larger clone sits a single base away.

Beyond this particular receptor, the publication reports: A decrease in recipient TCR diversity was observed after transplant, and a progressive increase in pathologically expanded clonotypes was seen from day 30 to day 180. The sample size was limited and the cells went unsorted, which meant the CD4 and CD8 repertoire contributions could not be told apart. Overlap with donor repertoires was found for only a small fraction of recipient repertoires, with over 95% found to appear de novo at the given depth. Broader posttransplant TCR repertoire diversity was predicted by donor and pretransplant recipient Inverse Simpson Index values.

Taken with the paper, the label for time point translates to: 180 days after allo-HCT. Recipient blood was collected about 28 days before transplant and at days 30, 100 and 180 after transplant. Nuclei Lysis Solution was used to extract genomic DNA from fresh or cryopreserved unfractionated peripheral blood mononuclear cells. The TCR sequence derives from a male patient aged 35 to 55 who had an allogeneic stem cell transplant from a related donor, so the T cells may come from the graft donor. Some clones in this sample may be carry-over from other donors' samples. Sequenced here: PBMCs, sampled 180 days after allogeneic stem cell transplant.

The nucleotides read TGTGCCAGCAGCTTAGGCAGGGGGAATTCACCCCTCCACTTT. Its protein reads: CASSLGRGNSPLHF. The chain joins TRBV7-3 to TRBJ1-6; the central 7 bases match TRBD1. V is trimmed back by 2 bases and J by 7 bases, and the junction contains 2 bases that no gene match accounts for. From a lookup of the germline V gene, CDR1 and CDR2 are SGHTA and FQGTGA. From the cysteine up to the phenylalanine, the CDR3 has a length of 14 residues. Only the CDR3 portion is preserved as DNA: 42 bases, with reading frame beginning at the first base.